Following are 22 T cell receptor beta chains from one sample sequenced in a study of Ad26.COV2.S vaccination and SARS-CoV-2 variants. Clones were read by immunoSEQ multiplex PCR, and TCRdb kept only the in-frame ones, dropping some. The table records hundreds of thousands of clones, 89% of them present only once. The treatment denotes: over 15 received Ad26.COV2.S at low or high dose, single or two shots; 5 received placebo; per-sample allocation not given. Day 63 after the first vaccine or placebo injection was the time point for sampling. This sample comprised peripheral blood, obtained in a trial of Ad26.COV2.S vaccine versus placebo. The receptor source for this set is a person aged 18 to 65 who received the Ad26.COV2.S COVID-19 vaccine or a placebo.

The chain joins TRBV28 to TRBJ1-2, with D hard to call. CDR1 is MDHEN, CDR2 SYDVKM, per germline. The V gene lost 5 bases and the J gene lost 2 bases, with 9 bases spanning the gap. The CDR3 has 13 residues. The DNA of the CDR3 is TGTGCCAGCAGTGTAGACACGAACTATGGCTACACCTTC. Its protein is CASSVDTNYGYTF.

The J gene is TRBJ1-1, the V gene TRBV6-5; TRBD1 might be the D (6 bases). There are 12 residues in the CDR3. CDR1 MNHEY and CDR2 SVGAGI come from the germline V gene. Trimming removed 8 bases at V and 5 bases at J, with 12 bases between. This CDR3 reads CASRHQGTEAFF. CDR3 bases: TGTGCCAGCCGCCACCAGGGGACTGAAGCTTTCTTT.

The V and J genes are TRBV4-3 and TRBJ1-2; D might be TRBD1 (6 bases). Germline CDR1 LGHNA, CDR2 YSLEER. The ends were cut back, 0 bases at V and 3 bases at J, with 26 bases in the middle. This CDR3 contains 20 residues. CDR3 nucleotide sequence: TGCGCCAGCAGCCAAGATCGGTTAATTCCCACCGAGGACAGCTACTATGGCTACACCTTC. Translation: CASSQDRLIPTEDSYYGYTF.

In nucleotides, the CDR3 is TGTGCCTGGAGTGTTTCAGGGGGACAGCCCCAGCATTTT. Its protein product is CAWSVSGGQPQHF. The V call is TRBV30, the J call TRBJ1-5; 7 nucleotides line up with TRBD1. CDR1 GTSNPN and CDR2 SVGIG come from the germline V gene (reference sequence). This CDR3 comprises 13 residues. The junction had 3 bases not matched to a gene; V was cut back by 0 bases and J by 7 bases.

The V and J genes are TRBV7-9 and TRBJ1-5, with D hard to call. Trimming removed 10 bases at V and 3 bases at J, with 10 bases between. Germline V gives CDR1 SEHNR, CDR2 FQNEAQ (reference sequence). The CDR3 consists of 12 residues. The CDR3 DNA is TGTGCCACCGCTAAGGACAATCAGCCCCAGCATTTT. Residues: CATAKDNQPQHF.

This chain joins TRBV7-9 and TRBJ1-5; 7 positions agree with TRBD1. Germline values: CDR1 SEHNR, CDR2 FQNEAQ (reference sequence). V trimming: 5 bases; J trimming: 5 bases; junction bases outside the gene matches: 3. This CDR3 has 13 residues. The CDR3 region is CASSRQGDQPQHF. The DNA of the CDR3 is TGTGCCAGCAGCCGCCAGGGGGATCAGCCCCAGCATTTT.

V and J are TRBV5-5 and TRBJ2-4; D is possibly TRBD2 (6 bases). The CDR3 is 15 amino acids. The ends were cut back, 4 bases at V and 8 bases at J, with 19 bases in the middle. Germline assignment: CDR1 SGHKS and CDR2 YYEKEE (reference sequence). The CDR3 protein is CASSTPGGWRDIQYF. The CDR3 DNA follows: TGTGCCAGCAGCACCCCAGGCGGGTGGAGGGACATTCAGTACTTC.

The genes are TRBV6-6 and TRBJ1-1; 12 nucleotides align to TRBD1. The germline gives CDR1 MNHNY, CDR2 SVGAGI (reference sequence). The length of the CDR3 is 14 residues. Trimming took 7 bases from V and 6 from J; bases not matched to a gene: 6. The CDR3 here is CASTGQGANAEAFF. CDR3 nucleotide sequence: TGTGCCAGCACGGGACAGGGGGCTAACGCTGAAGCTTTCTTT.

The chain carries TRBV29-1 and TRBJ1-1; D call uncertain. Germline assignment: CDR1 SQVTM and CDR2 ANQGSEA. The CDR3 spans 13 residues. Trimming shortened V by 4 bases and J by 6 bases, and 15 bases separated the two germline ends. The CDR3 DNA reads TGCAGCGTTGCCCGGACGCAGGTGGCTGAAGCTTTCTTT. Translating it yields CSVARTQVAEAFF.

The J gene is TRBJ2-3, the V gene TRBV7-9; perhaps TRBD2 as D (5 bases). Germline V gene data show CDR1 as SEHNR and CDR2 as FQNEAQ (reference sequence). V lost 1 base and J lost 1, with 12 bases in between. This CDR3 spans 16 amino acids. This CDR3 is CASSLGRVTGTDTQYF. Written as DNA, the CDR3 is TGTGCCAGCAGCTTAGGGCGGGTAACAGGCACAGATACGCAGTATTTT. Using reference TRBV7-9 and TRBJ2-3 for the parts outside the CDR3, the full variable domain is DTGVSQNPRHKITKRGQNVTFRCDPISEHNRLYWYRQTLGQGPEFLTYFQNEAQLEKSRLLSDRFSAERPKGSFSTLEIQRTEQGDSAMYLCASSLGRVTGTDTQYFGPGTRLTVL.

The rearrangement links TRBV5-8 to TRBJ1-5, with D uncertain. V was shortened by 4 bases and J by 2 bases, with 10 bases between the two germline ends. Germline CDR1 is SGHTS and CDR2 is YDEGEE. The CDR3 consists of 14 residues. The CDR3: CASSRTDGNQPQHF. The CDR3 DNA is TGTGCCAGCAGCCGGACCGATGGCAATCAGCCCCAGCATTTT.

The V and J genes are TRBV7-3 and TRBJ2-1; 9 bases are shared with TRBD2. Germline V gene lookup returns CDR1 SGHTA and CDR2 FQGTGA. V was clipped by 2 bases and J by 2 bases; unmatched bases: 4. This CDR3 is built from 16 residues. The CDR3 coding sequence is TGTGCCAGCAGCTTAGGTAGCGGGAGTGCCTACAATGAGCAGTTCTTC. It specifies CASSLGSGSAYNEQFF.

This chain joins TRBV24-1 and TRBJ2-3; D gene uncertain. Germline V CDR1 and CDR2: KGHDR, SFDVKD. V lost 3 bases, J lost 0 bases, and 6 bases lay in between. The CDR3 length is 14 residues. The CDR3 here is CATSDLDSTDTQYF. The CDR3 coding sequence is TGTGCCACCAGTGATCTAGATAGCACAGATACGCAGTATTTT.

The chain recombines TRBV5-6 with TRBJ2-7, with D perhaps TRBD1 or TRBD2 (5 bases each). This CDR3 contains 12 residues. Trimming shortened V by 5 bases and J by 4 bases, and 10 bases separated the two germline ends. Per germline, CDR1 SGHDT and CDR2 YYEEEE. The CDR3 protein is CASRRGEYEQYF. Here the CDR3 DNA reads TGTGCCAGCAGAAGAGGGGAGTACGAGCAGTACTTC.

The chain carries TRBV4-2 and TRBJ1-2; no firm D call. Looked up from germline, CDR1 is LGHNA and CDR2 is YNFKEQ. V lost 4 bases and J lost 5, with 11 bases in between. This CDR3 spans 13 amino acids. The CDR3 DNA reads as TGTGCCAGCAGCCGTCGGACCGCTTATGGCTACACCTTC. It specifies CASSRRTAYGYTF.

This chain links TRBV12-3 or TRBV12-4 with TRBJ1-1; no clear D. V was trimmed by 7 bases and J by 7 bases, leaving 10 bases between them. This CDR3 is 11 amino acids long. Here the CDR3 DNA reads TGTGCCAGCACCTATGCGGGTGAAGCTTTCTTT. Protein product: CASTYAGEAFF.

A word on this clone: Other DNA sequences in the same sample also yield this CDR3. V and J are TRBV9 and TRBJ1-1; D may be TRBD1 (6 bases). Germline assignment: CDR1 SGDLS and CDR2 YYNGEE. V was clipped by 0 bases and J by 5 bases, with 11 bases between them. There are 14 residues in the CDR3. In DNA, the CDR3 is TGTGCCAGCAGCGTAGAAAGCAGGGGAACTGAAGCTTTCTTT. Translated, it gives CASSVESRGTEAFF.

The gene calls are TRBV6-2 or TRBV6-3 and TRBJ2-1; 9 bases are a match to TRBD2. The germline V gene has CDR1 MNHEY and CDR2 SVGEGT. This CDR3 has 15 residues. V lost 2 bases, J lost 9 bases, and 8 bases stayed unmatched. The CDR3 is CASSYMREGPFEQFF. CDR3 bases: TGTGCCAGCAGTTACATGCGGGAGGGCCCGTTTGAGCAGTTCTTC.

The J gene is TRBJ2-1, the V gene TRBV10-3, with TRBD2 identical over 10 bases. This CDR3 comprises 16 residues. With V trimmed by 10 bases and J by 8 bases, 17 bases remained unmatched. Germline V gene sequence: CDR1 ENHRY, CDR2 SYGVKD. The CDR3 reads CANDTSGKGLGDEQFF. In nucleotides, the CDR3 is TGTGCCAACGATACTAGCGGGAAGGGTCTCGGGGATGAGCAGTTCTTC.

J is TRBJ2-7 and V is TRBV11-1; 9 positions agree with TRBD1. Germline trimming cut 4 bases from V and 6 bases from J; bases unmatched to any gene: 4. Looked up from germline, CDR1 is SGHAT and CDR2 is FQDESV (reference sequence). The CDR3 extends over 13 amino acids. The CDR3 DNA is TGTGCCAGCAGCTCGGACAGGGGCGCCGAGCAGTACTTC. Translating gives CASSSDRGAEQYF.

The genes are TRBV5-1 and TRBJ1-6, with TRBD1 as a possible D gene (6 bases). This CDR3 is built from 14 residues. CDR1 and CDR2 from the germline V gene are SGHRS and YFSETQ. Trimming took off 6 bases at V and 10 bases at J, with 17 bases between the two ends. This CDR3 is CASKVQGNGSPLHF. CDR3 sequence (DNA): TGCGCCAGCAAAGTCCAGGGGAACGGGTCACCCCTCCACTTT.

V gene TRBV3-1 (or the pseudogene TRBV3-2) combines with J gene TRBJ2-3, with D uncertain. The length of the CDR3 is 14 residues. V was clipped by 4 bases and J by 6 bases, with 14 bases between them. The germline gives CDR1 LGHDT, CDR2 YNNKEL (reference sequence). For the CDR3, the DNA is TGTGCCAGCAGCCCCGAGACGTATAGCGATACGCAGTATTTT. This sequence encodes CASSPETYSDTQYF.